This T cell receptor beta chain originates from a study of identical twins. Study conclusions and caveats: Clonotypes of the beta chain that were abundant in cord blood carried fewer insertions (memory repertoires showed none).

Template switching added a universal primer site, and cDNA bore unique molecular identifiers. TCRdb used MiXCR to reprocess the 5' RACE reads, holding one entry per CDR3 protein. The table has around 960,000 distinct CDR3 sequences, 12% seen once. The sample holds a few counts of this clonotype. What it binds is not known. In every case, the donor was a healthy Caucasian. CDR3 length equals 16 residues. Looked up from germline, CDR1 is MGHRA and CDR2 is YSYEKL. V lost 1 base, J lost 10 bases, and 8 bases stayed unmatched. These data are also associated with another study on yellow fever vaccine responses in identical twins. That source reports: Twins showed a vaccine T cell response that reportedly seemed partly convergent, partly personalized.

The sequence came from a woman under 30 in good health. What was sequenced was PBMCs. The chain couples TRBV4-1 to TRBJ1-6; 9 nucleotides align to TRBD1. The CDR3 spells CASSQGGGQGGSPLHF. DNA of the CDR3: TGCGCCAGCAGCCAAGGAGGGGGACAGGGTGGGTCACCCCTCCACTTT.